The 27 T cell receptor beta chains presented below share a single source sample, sequenced in a study of blood T cell repertoires in COVID-19. Profiled with immunoSEQ multiplex PCR; TCRdb holds only in-frame clones, not every one. This sample has tens of thousands of clones, with approximately 84% found just once. Source material: peripheral blood. These TCRs come from a human donor in a cohort sampled during active COVID-19.

The chain has TRBV19 and TRBJ2-7; 10 nucleotides align to TRBD2. V lost 9 bases, J lost 3 bases, and 14 bases stayed unmatched. This CDR3 has 16 amino acids. Germline V gene sequence: CDR1 LNHDA, CDR2 SQIVND (reference sequence). The CDR3 DNA reads TGTGCCAGATTCCTCAGACCCGGGACTAGCGTCTACGAGCAGTACTTC. It translates to CARFLRPGTSVYEQYF.

This clone was seen only a few times. The V call is TRBV4-3, the J call TRBJ1-2, with D unclear. With 4 bases removed from V and 2 bases from J, the gap between germline ends came to 17 bases. Germline CDR1 LGHNA, CDR2 YSLEER. CDR3 length: 16 amino acids. The CDR3 region has the DNA TGCGCCAGCAGCCGGGAGAAAACACTAACCAACTATGGCTACACCTTC. Encoded protein: CASSREKTLTNYGYTF.

The chain has TRBV29-1 and TRBJ1-1; tentative D call: TRBD1 (6 bases). The CDR3 totals 13 residues. Germline V gene sequence: CDR1 SQVTM, CDR2 ANQGSEA. V was trimmed by 3 bases and J by 0 bases, leaving 8 bases between them. The CDR3 nucleotides are TGCAGCGTTGATCAGGGGCTGAACACTGAAGCTTTCTTT. Amino acids: CSVDQGLNTEAFF.

This sequence joins TRBV7-2 and TRBJ2-3, with TRBD1 matching over 10 bases. This CDR3 spans 14 amino acids. The germline CDR1 and CDR2 sequences are SGHTA and FQGNSA. J lost 3 bases, V lost 6 bases, and 3 bases had no gene match. In nucleotides, the CDR3 is TGTGCCAGCAGTCGGGACAGGGGAACAGATACGCAGTATTTT. This codes for CASSRDRGTDTQYF.

A note on this clone: Other DNA sequences in the sample encode the same CDR3. The chain links TRBV27 to TRBJ2-3; TRBD2 aligns across 8 bases. CDR1 is MNHEY, CDR2 SMNVEV, per germline (reference sequence). V lost 3 bases and J lost 6; bases outside the gene matches: 5. The CDR3 is 14 residues long. The CDR3: CASSFGLATDTQYF. CDR3 nucleotides: TGTGCCAGCAGTTTCGGACTAGCTACTGATACGCAGTATTTT.

In nucleotides, the CDR3 is TGTGCCAGCAGTTTTTCCCTAGGGGACCTCCACTTT. As protein: CASSFSLGDLHF. V usage is TRBV27 and J usage is TRBJ1-6, with a tentative D call TRBD1 (5 bases). Between the trimmed V and J ends, which lost 3 bases and 15 bases, there was a span of 12 bases. This CDR3 is built from 12 residues. Germline-derived CDR1 and CDR2 are MNHEY and SMNVEV (reference sequence).

V usage is TRBV2 and J usage is TRBJ2-1; tentative D call: TRBD1 (6 bases). Germline V gene data show CDR1 as SNHLY and CDR2 as FYNNEI. The CDR3 is made up of 15 amino acids. Deletions cut 6 bases from V and 0 bases from J, with 12 bases between. The CDR3 sequence is CASRPQGPSYNEQFF. DNA for the CDR3: TGTGCCAGCAGACCACAGGGCCCCTCCTACAATGAGCAGTTCTTC.

The chain combines TRBV19 with TRBJ2-3; 12 bases are shared with TRBD2. The CDR3 is 16 amino acids. From germline, CDR1 is LNHDA and CDR2 SQIVND (reference sequence). V dropped 5 bases and J dropped 6; count of bases not matched to a gene: 9. The CDR3 region is CASSVASGGARDTQYF. The CDR3 nucleotides read TGTGCCAGTAGTGTCGCTAGCGGGGGGGCCCGGGATACGCAGTATTTT. The variable domain in full, completed from reference TRBV19 and TRBJ2-3, reads DGGITQSPKYLFRKEGQNVTLSCEQNLNHDAMYWYRQDPGQGLRLIYYSQIVNDFQKGDIAEGYSVSREKKESFPLTVTSAQKNPTAFYLCASSVASGGARDTQYFGPGTRLTVL.

The chain uses TRBV7-3 and TRBJ1-2, with 7 positions matching TRBD1. This CDR3 is 15 amino acids long. J was trimmed by 3 bases and V by 5 bases; bases with no gene match: 9. Looked up from germline, CDR1 is SGHTA and CDR2 is FQGTGA. The CDR3 DNA is TGTGCCAGCAGCCCGCGAGGGGGCATCGACTATGGCTACACCTTC. Its protein is CASSPRGGIDYGYTF. Looking up the rest from reference TRBV7-3 and TRBJ1-2 gives the full variable domain: GAGVSQTPSNKVTEKGKYVELRCDPISGHTALYWYRQSLGQGPEFLIYFQGTGAADDSGLPNDRFFAVRPEGSVSTLKIQRTERGDSAVYLCASSPRGGIDYGYTFGSGTRLTVV.

The table lists this clone with a count of one. The chain links TRBV28 to TRBJ2-6; 9 bases align to TRBD1. This CDR3 is built from 21 residues. The germline V gene encodes CDR1 MDHEN and CDR2 SYDVKM. After removal of 2 bases from V and 2 bases from J, the junction contained 16 bases not matched to a gene. This chain's CDR3 is CASSLRGGWGTGSPGANVLTF. CDR3 in DNA: TGTGCCAGCAGTTTAAGAGGAGGTTGGGGGACAGGGTCCCCTGGGGCCAACGTCCTGACTTTC.

The chain recombines TRBV19 with TRBJ2-7; 7 bases align to TRBD2. The J segment lost 0 bases and the V segment lost 5 bases, leaving 1 base of the junction unmatched. Germline V CDR1 and CDR2: LNHDA, SQIVND (reference sequence). CDR3 length: 13 residues. This CDR3 reads CASSRDYSYEQYF. CDR3 nucleotides: TGTGCCAGTAGTCGGGACTACTCCTACGAGCAGTACTTC.

The genes are TRBV30 and TRBJ2-2; unclear D gene. With 3 bases removed from V and 3 bases from J, the gap between germline ends came to 11 bases. This CDR3 has 14 residues. Looked up from germline, CDR1 is GTSNPN and CDR2 is SVGIG (reference sequence). DNA for the CDR3: TGTGCCTGGAGGGTCGGGTCGTACACCGGGGAGCTGTTTTTT. The encoded protein is CAWRVGSYTGELFF.

V and J are TRBV30 and TRBJ1-6; the D gene is possibly TRBD1 (5 bases). The germline V gene encodes CDR1 GTSNPN and CDR2 SVGIG (reference sequence). CDR3 length equals 14 residues. V lost 6 bases, J lost 10 bases, and 19 bases lay in between. CDR3 sequence reads: CACSPQGVGSPLHF. The CDR3 DNA is TGTGCCTGCTCCCCCCAGGGTGTAGGATCACCCCTCCACTTT.

This chain connects TRBV5-8 to TRBJ2-5; 14 nucleotides match TRBD2. Losses at the gene ends were 4 bases for V and 1 base for J; bases not matched to a gene: 6. In germline, CDR1 is SGHTS, CDR2 YDEGEE. The CDR3 extends over 17 amino acids. The CDR3 coding sequence is TGTGCCAGCAGCAGAGGAGGGACTAGCGGGAGCCAAGAGACCCAGTACTTC. Amino acids: CASSRGGTSGSQETQYF.

This clone showed up just once. The chain recombines TRBV10-1 with TRBJ1-1, with TRBD1 matching 9 bases. V dropped 6 bases and J dropped 6; count of bases not matched to a gene: 8. The CDR3 has 14 residues. The germline CDR1 and CDR2 sequences are WNHNN and SYGVQD (reference sequence). CDR3 in amino acids: CASRRDRDSAEAFF. DNA for the CDR3: TGCGCCAGCAGACGGGACAGGGATTCGGCTGAAGCTTTCTTT.

The chain couples TRBV14 to TRBJ2-1; 7 bases line up with TRBD2. Trimming took 2 bases from V and 7 from J; bases not matched to a gene: 5. The CDR3 contains 14 residues. In germline, CDR1 is SGHDN, CDR2 FVKESK. DNA of the CDR3: TGTGCCAGCAGCCAACAAGGCGGGGGTAATGAGCAGTTCTTC. The encoded protein is CASSQQGGGNEQFF.

This clone was found many times. J is TRBJ2-3 and V is TRBV7-9; the match to TRBD2 covers 9 bases. The CDR3 covers 14 residues. The V gene's germline CDR1 is SEHNR and CDR2 FQNEAQ (reference sequence). V shed 7 bases, J shed 7 bases, and the junction held 9 bases outside the gene matches. CDR3 DNA sequence: TGTGCCAGCAAGAGAGGGACTAGCTCGAATACGCAGTATTTT. Translating gives CASKRGTSSNTQYF.

The rearrangement joins TRBV7-2 to TRBJ1-2; D uncertain. Between the trimmed V and J ends, which lost 0 bases and 8 bases, there was a span of 13 bases. This CDR3 comprises 14 residues. CDR1 is SGHTA and CDR2 is FQGNSA in the germline V gene. The CDR3 DNA is TGTGCCAGCAGCTTAGCGGAGAACAGCGGAGGCTACACCTTC. Translating it yields CASSLAENSGGYTF.

This clone was counted many times. The V call is TRBV24-1, the J call TRBJ1-5; 9 bases align to TRBD1. The V and J ends lost 9 bases and 1 base, in that order; junction bases with no gene match: 3. The V gene's germline CDR1 is KGHDR and CDR2 SFDVKD. This CDR3 is 14 amino acids long. This chain's CDR3 is CATGDRESNQPQHF. Here the CDR3 DNA reads TGTGCCACCGGGGACAGGGAGAGCAATCAGCCCCAGCATTTT.

The chain combines TRBV15 with TRBJ2-6; D unresolved. Looked up from germline, CDR1 is LNHNV and CDR2 is YYDKDF (reference sequence). The CDR3 is made up of 16 amino acids. Deletions cut 3 bases from V and 4 bases from J, with 13 bases between. DNA of the CDR3: TGTGCCACCAGCAGTGCAGCCCAGGCCGGGGCCAACGTCCTGACTTTC. It translates to CATSSAAQAGANVLTF.

V is TRBV28 and J is TRBJ2-5, with 7 bases fitting TRBD1. V lost 8 bases to trimming and J lost 2 bases; unmatched junction nucleotides: 11. Germline V gene data show CDR1 as MDHEN and CDR2 as SYDVKM. There are 15 residues in the CDR3. The CDR3 DNA reads TGTGCCAGCGTAAACAGACCCAGGGGGCAAGAGACCCAGTACTTC. Translating gives CASVNRPRGQETQYF.

The chain is built from TRBV18 and TRBJ2-7, with TRBD1 matching 7 bases. The CDR3 spans 16 residues. In germline, CDR1 is KGHSH, CDR2 LQKENI. V gave up 4 bases and J gave up 2 bases; unmatched junction bases: 11. CDR3 sequence: CASSRVPDRLPYEQYF. The CDR3 DNA follows: TGTGCCAGCTCACGCGTCCCGGACAGGCTGCCCTACGAGCAGTACTTC.

The chain combines TRBV5-1 with TRBJ1-1, with 10 bases that match TRBD1. The germline CDR1 and CDR2 sequences are SGHRS and YFSETQ. CDR3 length equals 16 residues. V dropped 4 bases and J dropped 5; count of bases not matched to a gene: 11. The CDR3 region has the DNA TGCGCCAGCAGCACCCCAGGGACAGGGGTGGGGACTGAAGCTTTCTTT. This sequence encodes CASSTPGTGVGTEAFF. Based on the CDR3 plus reference TRBV5-1 and TRBJ1-1, the full variable domain is KAGVTQTPRYLIKTRGQQVTLSCSPISGHRSVSWYQQTPGQGLQFLFEYFSETQRNKGNFPGRFSGRQFSNSRSEMNVSTLELGDSALYLCASSTPGTGVGTEAFFGQGTRLTVV.

The J gene is TRBJ1-2, the V gene TRBV4-3; TRBD1 is a possible D gene (6 bases). Germline values: CDR1 LGHNA, CDR2 YSLEER. The CDR3 consists of 17 residues. V lost 1 base to trimming and J lost 5 bases, with 20 bases between them. The DNA for the CDR3 is TGCGCCAGCAGCCAAGCCTACGCCGGGACACTCTTATATGGCTACACCTTC. This sequence encodes CASSQAYAGTLLYGYTF.

The V and J genes are TRBV28 and TRBJ1-5, with D possibly matching TRBD1 (5 bases). This CDR3 has 17 residues. Between the trimmed V and J ends, which lost 3 bases and 0 bases, there was a span of 15 bases. Per germline, CDR1 MDHEN and CDR2 SYDVKM. The CDR3 DNA sequence: TGTGCCAGCAGTTTGGGGCAGGCCCCATATAGCAATCAGCCCCAGCATTTT. Translation gives CASSLGQAPYSNQPQHF.

Remarks on this clone: Different DNA sequences within this sample yield the same CDR3. This sequence joins TRBV14 and TRBJ1-1; perhaps TRBD1 as D (6 bases). The V gene lost 3 bases and the J gene lost 1 base, with 6 bases spanning the gap. This CDR3 is 13 amino acids long. Germline V lookup: CDR1 SGHDN, CDR2 FVKESK. CDR3 DNA sequence: TGTGCCAGCAGCCAGGACAGGAACACTGAAGCTTTCTTT. As protein: CASSQDRNTEAFF. The full variable domain, with the rest looked up from reference TRBV14 and TRBJ1-1, is EAGVTQFPSHSVIEKGQTVTLRCDPISGHDNLYWYRRVMGKEIKFLLHFVKESKQDESGMPNNRFLAERTGGTYSTLKVQPAELEDSGVYFCASSQDRNTEAFFGQGTRLTVV.

The V gene is TRBV5-4, the J gene TRBJ1-1; 8 bases are shared with TRBD1. The CDR3 extends over 15 amino acids. Germline-derived CDR1 and CDR2 are SGHNT and YYREEE (reference sequence). The V segment lost 4 bases and the J segment 0 bases; nucleotides outside the gene matches: 5. Here the CDR3 reads CASSQGQGMNTEAFF. The CDR3, as DNA: TGTGCCAGCAGCCAAGGACAGGGTATGAACACTGAAGCTTTCTTT.